Listed here are 10 T cell receptor beta chains from one sample, sequenced in a study of OX40 agonist ivuxolimab in advanced cancers. Sequencing was performed with immunoSEQ multiplex PCR; in TCRdb, only in-frame clones are kept and a portion is missing. This table has tens of thousands of clones, approximately 90% appearing once. Source: CD4+ or CD8+ T cells sorted from blood, taken in a trial of the OX40 agonist ivuxolimab. These receptors came from an adult with an advanced solid tumor such as melanoma, head and neck, liver or kidney cancer.

This clone was seen a single time. The chain joins TRBV11-1 to TRBJ2-2; 7 nucleotides agree with TRBD1. Trimming removed 6 bases from V and 5 bases from J; junction bases left unmatched: 6. Per germline, CDR1 SGHAT and CDR2 FQDESV (reference sequence). This CDR3 is built from 14 residues. Written as DNA, the CDR3 is TGTGCCAGCAGACGACAGGGAAGGACCGGGGAGCTGTTTTTT. Translation gives CASRRQGRTGELFF.

The chain recombines TRBV27 with TRBJ2-1, with TRBD2 as a possible D gene (6 bases). The germline gives CDR1 MNHEY, CDR2 SMNVEV (reference sequence). V lost 10 bases to trimming and J lost 0 bases, with 13 bases between them. The CDR3 is 14 residues long. CDR3 nucleotide sequence: TGTGCCACGCAGCGGGTCAGCTCCTACAATGAGCAGTTCTTC. Translating it yields CATQRVSSYNEQFF.

The CDR3 nucleotides read TGTGCCAGTACTTTTCAGGGGATAAGAAATGAGCAGTTCTTC. Translated, it gives CASTFQGIRNEQFF. The rearrangement links TRBV19 to TRBJ2-1; possibly TRBD1 for D (6 bases). Trimming took 7 bases from V and 7 from J, leaving 17 bases between them. Germline lookup yields CDR1 LNHDA and CDR2 SQIVND (reference sequence). This CDR3 has 14 amino acids.

The rearrangement joins TRBV28 to TRBJ2-1, with D hard to call. The germline V gene encodes CDR1 MDHEN and CDR2 SYDVKM. The V and J ends lost 3 bases and 9 bases respectively, with 15 bases between them. The CDR3 covers 14 residues. CDR3 protein: CASSFPVTLGEQFF. The CDR3, as DNA: TGTGCCAGCAGTTTTCCCGTGACCTTGGGTGAGCAGTTCTTC.

The CDR3 here is CASRDLSSHGYTF. Written as DNA, the CDR3 is TGCGCCAGCCGGGACTTATCCTCTCATGGCTACACCTTC. The gene calls are TRBV4-3 and TRBJ1-2; tentatively, D is TRBD1 (5 bases). The CDR3 contains 13 residues. Germline V gene lookup returns CDR1 LGHNA and CDR2 YSLEER. V was cut by 8 bases and J by 6 bases, with 16 bases left in between.

CDR3 bases: TGTGCCAGCAGTCGGACACTTAACTCCTACGAGCAGTACTTC. This sequence encodes CASSRTLNSYEQYF. The chain uses TRBV28 and TRBJ2-7; TRBD1 is a possible D gene (5 bases). Trimming removed 5 bases from V and 0 bases from J, with 11 bases in between. From germline, CDR1 is MDHEN and CDR2 SYDVKM. CDR3 length: 14 residues.

The rearrangement joins TRBV6-5 to TRBJ1-1, with D unclear. V was cut by 6 bases and J by 5 bases, with 10 bases left in between. This CDR3 contains 12 residues. Per the germline V gene, CDR1 is MNHEY and CDR2 is SVGAGI. For the CDR3, the DNA is TGTGCCAGCAGCCGCGGTGGGACTGAAGCTTTCTTT. Encoded protein: CASSRGGTEAFF.

CDR3 sequence: CASSSLAGGADTQYF. CDR3 bases: TGCGCCAGCAGCTCGCTGGCGGGAGGCGCAGATACGCAGTATTTT. The rearrangement uses TRBV4-3 and TRBJ2-3, with 8 bases fitting TRBD2. Per the germline V gene, CDR1 is LGHNA and CDR2 is YSLEER. After removal of 5 bases from V and 4 bases from J, the junction contained 8 bases not matched to a gene. The CDR3 totals 15 residues.

The chain uses TRBV20-1 and TRBJ1-5, with D possibly being TRBD1 (5 bases). From germline, CDR1 is DFQATT and CDR2 SNEGSKA (reference sequence). CDR3 size: 9 residues. Written as DNA, the CDR3 is TGCGGGGGAAATCAGCCCCAGCATTTT. Encoded protein: CGGNQPQHF.

This chain links TRBV7-6 with TRBJ1-1, with D maybe TRBD1 (5 bases). This CDR3 region has 13 residues. The germline CDR1 and CDR2 sequences are SGHVS and FNYEAQ. Trimming stripped 0 bases from V and 8 bases from J, with 10 bases between. The CDR3 DNA is TGTGCCAGCAGCTTAGCAGACAGCCTGGAAGCTTTCTTT. This codes for CASSLADSLEAFF.